Shown below are 26 T cell receptor beta chains from a single sample sequenced in a study of cytomegalovirus exposure and HLA in healthy donors. Using immunoSEQ multiplex PCR, the repertoire was profiled, and TCRdb retains in-frame clones only, with some absent. The profile shows approximately 270,000 clones, nearly 90% of them singletons. The material sequenced was PBMCs. These receptors were taken from a woman under 30 in good health and CMV-seronegative.

The chain links TRBV27 to TRBJ1-4; D is uncertain. Looked up from germline, CDR1 is MNHEY and CDR2 is SMNVEV (reference sequence). CDR3 size: 18 residues. V was shortened by 2 bases and J by 0 bases, with 16 bases between the two germline ends. The CDR3 nucleotides are TGTGCCAGCAGTTTACTTGCACAGAATTTCGCAACTAATGAAAAACTGTTTTTT. Translation gives CASSLLAQNFATNEKLFF.

The chain uses TRBV25-1 and TRBJ1-1, with TRBD1 matching 12 bases. Germline V gene sequence: CDR1 MGHDK, CDR2 SYGVNS. The CDR3 sequence is 17 residues long. The V segment lost 3 bases and the J segment 2 bases; nucleotides outside the gene matches: 7. The DNA for the CDR3 is TGTGCCAGCAGTGACGTCCCGGGACAGGGGGCAAACACTGAAGCTTTCTTT. Translated: CASSDVPGQGANTEAFF.

The chain employs TRBV6-5 and TRBJ2-7; D is possibly TRBD1 (5 bases). Germline V gene data show CDR1 as MNHEY and CDR2 as SVGAGI. This CDR3 is built from 12 residues. V dropped 4 bases and J dropped 2 bases, with 6 bases sitting between them. The CDR3 spells CASSSGTYEQYF. DNA of the CDR3: TGTGCCAGCAGTTCAGGGACCTACGAGCAGTACTTC.

The J gene is TRBJ1-2, the V gene TRBV30, with D uncertain. V was shortened by 1 base and J by 2 bases, with 8 bases between the two germline ends. Germline CDR1 GTSNPN, CDR2 SVGIG (reference sequence). The CDR3 loop spans 13 amino acids. In DNA form, the CDR3 reads TGTGCCTGGAGTGAGAACATAAACTATGGCTACACCTTC. Translation: CAWSENINYGYTF.

The rearrangement links TRBV7-9 to TRBJ1-4, with 9 bases that match TRBD1. This CDR3 is built from 16 residues. The J segment lost 2 bases and the V segment lost 3 bases, leaving 4 bases of the junction unmatched. The germline V gene encodes CDR1 SEHNR and CDR2 FQNEAQ (reference sequence). The CDR3 DNA sequence: TGTGCCAGCAGCTTGACAGGGGGTGCCACTAATGAAAAACTGTTTTTT. Translating it yields CASSLTGGATNEKLFF.

The gene calls are TRBV5-1 and TRBJ2-3, with 7 bases that match TRBD1. Germline lookup yields CDR1 SGHRS and CDR2 YFSETQ. Trimming removed 1 base from V and 7 bases from J; junction bases left unmatched: 18. There are 18 residues in the CDR3. CDR3 in amino acids: CASSLKLVGGILQNTQYF. Here the CDR3 DNA reads TGCGCCAGCAGCTTGAAACTAGTAGGGGGCATTTTACAGAATACGCAGTATTTT.

This rearrangement joins TRBV27 to TRBJ2-4; D ambiguous. From germline, CDR1 is MNHEY and CDR2 SMNVEV (reference sequence). V was clipped by 1 base and J by 4 bases, with 11 bases between them. The CDR3 runs 15 residues. The CDR3: CASSLYAMSKNIQYF. The CDR3 nucleotides are TGTGCCAGCAGTTTATACGCGATGAGTAAAAACATTCAGTACTTC.

The chain joins TRBV6-5 to TRBJ1-4; 7 bases map to TRBD1. The CDR3 is 16 amino acids. Germline values: CDR1 MNHEY, CDR2 SVGAGI. After removal of 4 bases from V and 6 bases from J, the junction contained 11 bases not matched to a gene. The CDR3 protein is CASSSPPGQSDEKLFF. CDR3 nucleotide sequence: TGTGCCAGCAGTTCCCCACCGGGACAGTCCGATGAAAAACTGTTTTTT.

The V and J genes are TRBV13 and TRBJ1-1; TRBD1 matches at 8 bases. The V gene end was trimmed by 3 bases and the J gene end by 4 bases; junction bases not matched to a gene: 13. CDR1 PRHDT and CDR2 FYEKMQ come from the germline V gene (reference sequence). This CDR3 has 17 amino acids. CDR3 in DNA: TGTGCCAGCAGCTTGGACAGGGAAGCGTTTCGTTCCACTGAAGCTTTCTTT. Its translation is CASSLDREAFRSTEAFF.

The V and J genes are TRBV7-9 and TRBJ2-7, with 7 bases identical to TRBD1. Germline trimming cut 3 bases from V and 3 bases from J; bases unmatched to any gene: 11. CDR3 length equals 16 residues. Germline V gene data show CDR1 as SEHNR and CDR2 as FQNEAQ (reference sequence). CDR3 nucleotide sequence: TGTGCCAGCAGCTTCTCCGCCCGGGACAGTATCTACGAGCAGTACTTC. Amino acids: CASSFSARDSIYEQYF.

V is TRBV20-1 and J is TRBJ1-1; no reliable D call. This CDR3 is built from 10 residues. The V end was cut by 8 bases, the J end by 3 bases, with 7 bases between. Germline lookup yields CDR1 DFQATT and CDR2 SNEGSKA (reference sequence). The CDR3: CSPEDTEAFF. The DNA of the CDR3 is TGCAGTCCAGAGGACACTGAAGCTTTCTTT.

The chain links TRBV4-3 to TRBJ2-1; TRBD2 might be the D (5 bases). Trimming took 1 base from V and 6 from J, leaving 10 bases between them. The CDR3 totals 14 residues. The germline gives CDR1 LGHNA, CDR2 YSLEER. The CDR3 DNA reads TGCGCCAGCAGCCAAGCCATACTAGTCAATGAGCAGTTCTTC. This sequence encodes CASSQAILVNEQFF.

This chain links TRBV2 with TRBJ2-6; D not resolved. The CDR3 runs to 14 residues. Germline V gene sequence: CDR1 SNHLY, CDR2 FYNNEI. Trimming took 10 bases from V and 2 from J, leaving 12 bases between them. The CDR3 DNA reads as TGTGCCAACCAGGTGGTAGCTGGGGCCAACGTCCTGACTTTC. Translating it yields CANQVVAGANVLTF.

J is TRBJ1-4 and V is TRBV18, with D maybe TRBD1 (5 bases). The V gene's germline CDR1 is KGHSH and CDR2 LQKENI. The germline V and J ends were trimmed by 3 bases and 8 bases, with 13 bases remaining between them. The CDR3 runs to 14 residues. CDR3 nucleotide sequence: TGTGCCAGCTCACCTGTGGACACAGGCGAAAAACTGTTTTTT. Residues: CASSPVDTGEKLFF.

This clone was recorded only once. The rearrangement joins TRBV18 to TRBJ2-7; 9 bases are a match to TRBD1. CDR1 and CDR2 from the germline V gene are KGHSH and LQKENI. V was clipped by 6 bases and J by 6 bases; unmatched bases: 21. The CDR3 is 18 amino acids. In DNA, the CDR3 is TGTGCCAGCTCTAACCTGATTCCAACCGGGACAGGGTGGCGCGAGCAGTACGTC. Its protein product is CASSNLIPTGTGWREQYV.

CDR3 sequence reads: CASRTGLAGDNEQFF. The CDR3 DNA sequence: TGTGCCAGCAGGACGGGACTAGCGGGGGACAATGAGCAGTTCTTC. The rearrangement links TRBV7-9 to TRBJ2-1; TRBD2 matches 14 bases. V trimming: 6 bases; J trimming: 5 bases; junction bases outside the gene matches: 3. The length of the CDR3 is 15 residues. Germline V CDR1 and CDR2: SEHNR, FQNEAQ (reference sequence).

The chain recombines TRBV27 with TRBJ1-6; the match to TRBD1 covers 7 bases. The ends lost 6 bases at V and 7 bases at J; junction bases unmatched: 6. The CDR3 contains 14 residues. CDR1 and CDR2 from the germline V gene are MNHEY and SMNVEV (reference sequence). CDR3 coding DNA: TGTGCCAGCAGCCTCCGGGACAGAAATTCACCCCTCCACTTT. Translation gives CASSLRDRNSPLHF.

This rearrangement joins TRBV6-5 to TRBJ2-7, with 9 bases fitting TRBD1. CDR1 and CDR2 from the germline V gene are MNHEY and SVGAGI. The CDR3 contains 14 residues. Losses at the gene ends were 6 bases for V and 3 bases for J; bases not matched to a gene: 6. Here the CDR3 reads CASSQEDRGYEQYF. As DNA, the CDR3 is TGTGCCAGCAGCCAAGAGGACAGGGGCTACGAGCAGTACTTC.

The rearrangement links TRBV6-5 to TRBJ2-3; possibly TRBD2 for D (5 bases). V dropped 6 bases and J dropped 0 bases, with 7 bases sitting between them. Germline-derived CDR1 and CDR2 are MNHEY and SVGAGI. This CDR3 is built from 13 residues. CDR3 loop: CASSRLSTDTQYF. CDR3 nucleotide sequence: TGTGCCAGCAGCCGACTAAGCACAGATACGCAGTATTTT.

The rearrangement links TRBV2 to TRBJ2-7, with 7 bases matching TRBD2. The CDR3 loop spans 15 amino acids. V was pared by 6 bases and J by 3 bases, with 11 bases of the junction left unmatched. The germline CDR1 and CDR2 sequences are SNHLY and FYNNEI. CDR3 coding DNA: TGTGCCAGCAGCGGGGGGAGAGGGCTGGGCTACGAGCAGTACTTC. It translates to CASSGGRGLGYEQYF.

The chain uses TRBV19 and TRBJ2-7; 13 bases are shared with TRBD2. V dropped 10 bases and J dropped 7; count of bases not matched to a gene: 13. This CDR3 region has 15 residues. Looked up from germline, CDR1 is LNHDA and CDR2 is SQIVND (reference sequence). CDR3 DNA: TGTGCCACTAAAGGGACTAGCGGGGTTTATGGTGAGCAGTACTTC. Its protein product is CATKGTSGVYGEQYF.

This clone was seen only a few times. The chain uses TRBV19 and TRBJ2-7; 8 bases map to TRBD1. The CDR3 has 13 amino acids. Trimming cost V 10 bases and J 3 bases; bases outside gene matches: 8. Germline assignment: CDR1 LNHDA and CDR2 SQIVND (reference sequence). The CDR3 DNA reads TGTGCCACTCAACCGGGACAGGACTACGAGCAGTACTTC. Protein product: CATQPGQDYEQYF.

This clone has a single count. The rearrangement uses TRBV9 and TRBJ2-5; perhaps TRBD2 as D (6 bases). Germline loops: CDR1 SGDLS, CDR2 YYNGEE. V was trimmed by 4 bases and J by 5 bases, leaving 9 bases between them. The CDR3 has 12 amino acids. The CDR3 DNA reads TGTGCCAGCAGCTATCGGGAGGAGACCCAGTACTTC. Translated: CASSYREETQYF.

The CDR3 here is CASSVEGGVKTGELFF. In nucleotides, the CDR3 is TGTGCCAGCAGCGTAGAGGGAGGGGTGAAAACCGGGGAGCTGTTTTTT. The V gene is TRBV9, the J gene TRBJ2-2, with 7 bases matching TRBD2. Germline CDR1 SGDLS, CDR2 YYNGEE. CDR3 length: 16 residues. Trimming cost V 0 bases and J 5 bases; bases outside gene matches: 7.

This clone was picked up one time. The chain carries TRBV5-1 and TRBJ2-5; TRBD2 is a possible D gene (7 bases). The CDR3 loop spans 13 amino acids. From germline, CDR1 is SGHRS and CDR2 YFSETQ. V lost 5 bases and J 1 base, leaving 9 bases between the germline ends. The CDR3 loop reads CASRGGGQETQYF. DNA of the CDR3: TGCGCCAGCAGAGGGGGGGGCCAAGAGACCCAGTACTTC.

This clone was seen more than once but under ten times. The chain has TRBV28 and TRBJ1-5; D is unclear. The CDR3 has 13 residues. The V gene lost 2 bases and the J gene lost 7 bases, with 9 bases spanning the gap. In germline, CDR1 is MDHEN, CDR2 SYDVKM. For the CDR3, the DNA is TGTGCCAGCAGTTTAGGCCCGGGGCAGCCCCAGCATTTT. Translated: CASSLGPGQPQHF.